The T cell receptor beta chain described here comes from a study of tissue T cells after allogeneic stem cell transplantation. Profiled with immunoSEQ multiplex PCR; TCRdb holds only in-frame clones, not every one. The table shows about 20,000 clones, with around 70% occurring only once. The V gene's germline CDR1 is NSQYPW and CDR2 LRSPGD (reference sequence). The V end lost 3 bases, the J end lost 1 base, and 9 bases lay between the germline ends. The CDR3 is made up of 15 amino acids. Note on this clone: Gene names follow the mouse nomenclature. The read ends 1 residue early relative to the CDR3; the germline J gene fills the gap.

The specimen sequenced was spleen. The clonotype originates from a female BALB/c mouse in good health. MHC haplotype: H2-d. The chain joins TRBV1 to TRBJ1-4; tentative D call: TRBD1 (5 bases). The part of the CDR3 DNA that was read is TGCACCTGCAGTGCGCAGGGAGGTTCCAACGAAAGATTATTT. Residues: CTCSAQGGSNERLF. The full CDR3 is CTCSAQGGSNERLFF.